This T cell receptor beta chain was profiled in a study of beta chain features in type 1 diabetes. Investigators reverse transcribed all isolated RNA, so they sequenced expressed TCRB transcripts. The assay was immunoSEQ multiplex PCR, and TCRdb's table has in-frame clones only and misses some. The sample carries 310,000 or so clones, roughly 9% recorded once. On this clone: Its specificity is unknown.

Findings of the study overall: The study found moderately but significantly shorter TCRB CDR3s in all four CD4+ subsets of Type 1 diabetes patients. Patients with type 1 diabetes showed fewer VDJ junction insertions and more deletions.

The CDR3 is 15 residues long. Germline-derived CDR1 and CDR2 are SGDLS and YYNGEE. Trimming shortened V by 4 bases and J by 9 bases, and 20 bases separated the two germline ends. The chain combines TRBV9 with TRBJ2-4; D is possibly TRBD1 or TRBD2 (5 bases each). The clonotype originates from a man in his thirties or forties with type 1 diabetes. The sample taken for sequencing was central memory CD4+ T cells from blood. The CDR3 DNA sequence: TGTGCCAGCAGCCCAAAACTCGGGGCGCCGGGCATTCAGTACTTC. The encoded protein is CASSPKLGAPGIQYF.